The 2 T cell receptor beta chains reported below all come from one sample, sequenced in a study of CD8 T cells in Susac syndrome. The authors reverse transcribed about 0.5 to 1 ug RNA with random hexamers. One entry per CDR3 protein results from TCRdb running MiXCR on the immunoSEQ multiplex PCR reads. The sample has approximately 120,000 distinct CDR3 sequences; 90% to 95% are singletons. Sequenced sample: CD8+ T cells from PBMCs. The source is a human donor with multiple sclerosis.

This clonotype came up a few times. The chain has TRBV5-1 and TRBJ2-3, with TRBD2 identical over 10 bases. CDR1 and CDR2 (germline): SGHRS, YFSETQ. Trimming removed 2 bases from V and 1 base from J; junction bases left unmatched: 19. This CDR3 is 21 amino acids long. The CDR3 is CASSFLLKEKTGTSGTDTQYF. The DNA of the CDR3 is TGCGCCAGCAGCTTCCTACTGAAGGAAAAGACCGGGACTAGCGGCACAGATACGCAGTATTTT.

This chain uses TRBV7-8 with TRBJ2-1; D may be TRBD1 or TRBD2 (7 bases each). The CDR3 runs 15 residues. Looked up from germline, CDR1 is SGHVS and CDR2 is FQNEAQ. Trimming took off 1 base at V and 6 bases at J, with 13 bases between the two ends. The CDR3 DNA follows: TGTGCCAGCAGCTTAGGCAGGGGGGGGCCCAATGAGCAGTTCTTC. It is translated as CASSLGRGGPNEQFF.